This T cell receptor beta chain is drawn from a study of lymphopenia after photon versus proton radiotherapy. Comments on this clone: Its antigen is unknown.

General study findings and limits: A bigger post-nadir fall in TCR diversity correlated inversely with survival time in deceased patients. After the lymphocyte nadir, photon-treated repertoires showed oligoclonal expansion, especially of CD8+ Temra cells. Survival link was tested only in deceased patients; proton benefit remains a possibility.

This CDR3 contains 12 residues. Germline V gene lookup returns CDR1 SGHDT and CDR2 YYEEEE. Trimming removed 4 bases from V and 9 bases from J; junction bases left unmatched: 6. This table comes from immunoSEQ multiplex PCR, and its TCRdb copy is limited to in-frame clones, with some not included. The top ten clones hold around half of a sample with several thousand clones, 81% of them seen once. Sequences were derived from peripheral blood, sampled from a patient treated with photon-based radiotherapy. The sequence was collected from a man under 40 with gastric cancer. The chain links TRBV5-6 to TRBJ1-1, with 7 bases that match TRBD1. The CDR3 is CASSRDRLKAFF. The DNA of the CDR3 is TGTGCCAGCAGCCGGGACAGACTTAAAGCTTTCTTT.